This T cell receptor beta chain was found in a study of control samples from healthy donors and cancer patients. Using immunoSEQ multiplex PCR, the repertoire was profiled, and TCRdb retains in-frame clones only, with some absent. In the table there are more than 140,000 clones, around 94% of which are singletons. This sequence was found in a man in his forties or fifties in good health. The sample was blood.

CDR3 loop: CASSPPGWQGREKLFF. Written as DNA, the CDR3 is TGTGCCAGCTCACCACCAGGGTGGCAAGGGAGAGAAAAACTGTTTTTT. The gene calls are TRBV18 and TRBJ1-4, with unresolved D. Germline-derived CDR1 and CDR2 are KGHSH and LQKENI. Trimming removed 0 bases at V and 8 bases at J, with 16 bases between. CDR3 length: 16 amino acids. Complete variable domain (other parts from reference TRBV18 and TRBJ1-4): NAGVMQNPRHLVRRRGQEARLRCSPMKGHSHVYWYRQLPEEGLKFMVYLQKENIIDESGMPKERFSAEFPKEGPSILRIQQVVRGDSAAYFCASSPPGWQGREKLFFGSGTQLSVL.